This T cell receptor (beta chain) was recovered during a study of radiation and T cells in renal cell carcinoma. Study findings and constraints: In blood, top tumor clones expanded by 2 weeks, shrinking by 4.

The protocol was immunoSEQ multiplex PCR, while the TCRdb copy is restricted to in-frame clones and leaves out a portion. The sample shows about 130,000 clones, roughly 85% of them seen only once. Comments on this clone: The antigen is not known.

The germline V gene encodes CDR1 SGHRS and CDR2 YFSETQ. Trimming stripped 2 bases from V and 0 bases from J, with 16 bases between. The CDR3 consists of 17 residues. Time point here: baseline pretreatment blood. Treatment specified: 15 Gy SBRT to primary tumor, nephrectomy 4 weeks later. Serial blood draws occurred at baseline and 2 and 4 weeks post-SBRT. This chain connects TRBV5-1 to TRBJ2-3; D might be TRBD2 (5 bases). The source is a woman aged 55-70 years with renal cell carcinoma. Sample: blood, taken from a patient whose treatment included radiotherapy and nephrectomy. This CDR3 reads CASSLGSSGTSTDTQYF. CDR3 sequence (DNA): TGCGCCAGCAGCTTAGGGAGCTCGGGCACGAGCACAGATACGCAGTATTTT.